These T cell receptor beta chains were read from a single sample in a study of early T cells in non-severe SARS-CoV-2 infection. Using its own MiXCR run on the 5' RACE reads, TCRdb lists one record per CDR3 protein. Of fewer than 85,000 distinct CDR3 sequences listed, roughly 13% are singletons. The sequenced sample was whole blood. These receptor sequences come from an adult who was a healthcare worker with PCR-confirmed SARS-CoV-2 infection or an uninfected control (not recorded which). Both conserved end residues are part of each CDR3.

V gene: TRBV5-5; CDR3 protein: CASTLGGTGLNEQYF
V gene: TRBV29-1; CDR3 protein: CSAKAAVGTNTEAFF
V gene: TRBV6-2/TRBV6-3; CDR3 protein: CASSSGLAGVQETQYF
V gene: TRBV10-3; CDR3 protein: CAISDGHVYGYTF
V gene: TRBV6-1; CDR3 protein: CASTESYSWTDTQYF
V gene: TRBV5-1; CDR3 protein: CASRRPGRDRVNTEAFF
V gene: TRBV6-2/TRBV6-3; CDR3 protein: CASSTGGRTEAFF
V gene: TRBV7-9; CDR3 protein: CASSLGLRQNTEAFF
V gene: TRBV6-1; CDR3 protein: CASIGAGGAWETQYF
V gene: TRBV30; CDR3 protein: CAWSGGVEQYF
V gene: TRBV7-3; CDR3 protein: CASSLIGTGGAETQYF
V gene: TRBV7-2; CDR3 protein: CASSKVAAGTEAFF
V gene: TRBV19; CDR3 protein: CASSIESSPKNIQYF
V gene: TRBV12-3/TRBV12-4; CDR3 protein: CASSFGQGITGELFF
V gene: TRBV7-9; CDR3 protein: CASSGRLAEETQYF
V gene: TRBV25-1; CDR3 protein: CASSDGRVKYF
V gene: TRBV19; CDR3 protein: CASSIPRGRSYEAFF
V gene: TRBV9; CDR3 protein: CASSVGVYNSPLHF
V gene: TRBV11-2; CDR3 protein: CASSRLAGSYNEQFF
V gene: TRBV28; CDR3 protein: CASSFGGTYGYTF
V gene: TRBV6-2/TRBV6-3; CDR3 protein: CASSYLRDRGLGNTEAFF
V gene: TRBV5-8; CDR3 protein: CASSNAGTKDDNEKLFF
V gene: TRBV20-1; CDR3 protein: CSASAPPDTQYF